The T cell receptor beta chain described here comes from a study of cytomegalovirus exposure and HLA in healthy donors. Study-level background: Early released data had about 85 million unique TCRs, all coming from HLA-typed donors.

For this clone: Antigen specificity is unknown.

Study conclusions and caveats: TCR beta chains associated with HLA were, in a later analysis, more clonally expanded than equally common others. In a later analysis, DRB1 alleles had the most associated TCRs; HLA-C alleles the fewest.

In the PCR, 60 Vbeta and 13 Jbeta primers were used. The method was immunoSEQ multiplex PCR; TCRdb's version includes in-frame clones alone and lacks a portion of them. The table includes 200,000 to 250,000 clones, more than 80% detected once. Material: PBMCs. The clonotype comes from a man between 25 and 39 years old in good health and CMV-seronegative.

Written as DNA, the CDR3 is TGTGCCAGCAGCTTAGTAGGGGTTATTGGCGATGAGCAGTTCTTC. Translated: CASSLVGVIGDEQFF. The chain combines TRBV7-2 with TRBJ2-1; D is perhaps TRBD1 (5 bases). Germline CDR1 is SGHTA and CDR2 is FQGNSA. Between the trimmed V and J ends, which lost 1 base and 8 bases, there was a span of 15 bases. This CDR3 region has 15 residues.